Below, 9 T cell receptor beta chains from the same sample are listed, as sequenced in a study of memory CD4+ T cells and cytomegalovirus serostatus (dated by TCRdb to about 2019). A FACSAria II was used to sort memory CD4+ T cells, defined as single viable CD3+CD4+CD8-CD45RO+ cells. Libraries came from the immunoSEQ multiplex PCR assay. TCRdb mirrors the immuneACCESS table, restricted to in-frame sequences. Some clones are absent from its copies; in checked studies, under half trace to an unresolved V gene, and the reason for the others is unknown. The sample table contains under 55,000 clones; only one count was recorded for around four fifths of them. About 1.4% of the sample is held by the ten biggest clonotypes. Sequenced sample: memory CD4+ T cells from blood. The receptors originated from an adult in good health and CMV-seropositive.

The chain couples TRBV5-1 to TRBJ2-7; 7 bases match TRBD1. Germline V gene sequence: CDR1 SGHRS, CDR2 YFSETQ. The CDR3 consists of 15 residues. The ends lost 4 bases at V and 0 bases at J; junction bases unmatched: 7. CDR3 sequence reads: CASSRAGTVSYEQYF. The DNA of the CDR3 is TGCGCCAGCAGCCGGGCCGGGACAGTCTCCTACGAGCAGTACTTC.

The CDR3 sequence: CASSVGVGDREITFF. In DNA, the CDR3 is TGTGCCAGCAGCGTAGGAGTAGGGGACAGGGAGATAACTTTCTTT. The V call is TRBV9, the J call TRBJ1-1, with TRBD1 matching 9 bases. Looked up from germline, CDR1 is SGDLS and CDR2 is YYNGEE. The CDR3 is made up of 15 amino acids. Trimming cost V 0 bases and J 12 bases; bases outside gene matches: 12.

Only a few counts were recorded for this clone. The chain recombines TRBV6-1 with TRBJ1-2; D might be TRBD1 (6 bases). V was cut by 7 bases and J by 4 bases, with 16 bases left in between. The CDR3 spans 14 residues. Germline V gene lookup returns CDR1 MNHNS and CDR2 SASEGT. CDR3 sequence: CASTVSRGSYGYTF. The CDR3 region has the DNA TGTGCCAGCACTGTAAGCAGGGGTTCCTATGGCTACACCTTC.

The chain carries TRBV19 and TRBJ2-7, with 9 bases that match TRBD2. The CDR3 has 15 amino acids. The V and J ends lost 1 base and 8 bases, in that order; junction bases with no gene match: 9. Per the germline V gene, CDR1 is LNHDA and CDR2 is SQIVND (reference sequence). The DNA of the CDR3 is TGTGCCAGTAGTATAGCTTCACTAGCGGGTCACCAGCAGTACTTC. Translation: CASSIASLAGHQQYF.

The V call is TRBV30, the J call TRBJ1-5; 8 bases map to TRBD1. Trimming took 2 bases from V and 5 from J; bases not matched to a gene: 8. Germline loops: CDR1 GTSNPN, CDR2 SVGIG (reference sequence). The CDR3 contains 15 residues. The chain's CDR3 is CAWSITDRADQPQHF. CDR3 nucleotide sequence: TGTGCCTGGAGTATAACGGACAGGGCGGATCAGCCCCAGCATTTT.

The CDR3 loop is CASSLDREGYNEQFF. The CDR3 region has the DNA TGTGCCAGCTCACTTGACAGGGAGGGGTACAATGAGCAGTTCTTC. The J gene is TRBJ2-1, the V gene TRBV18; the D gene could be TRBD1 or TRBD2 (7 bases each). The CDR3 runs 15 residues. Trimming stripped 4 bases from V and 4 bases from J, with 14 bases between. Germline V gene lookup returns CDR1 KGHSH and CDR2 LQKENI.

This rearrangement joins TRBV7-9 to TRBJ2-7, with 11 bases lining up with TRBD2. The junction had 6 bases not matched to a gene; V was cut back by 5 bases and J by 6 bases. The germline gives CDR1 SEHNR, CDR2 FQNEAQ (reference sequence). The CDR3 covers 14 residues. CDR3 DNA sequence: TGTGCCAGCAGCCGTACTAGCGGGAGCTTCGAGCAGTACTTC. It is translated as CASSRTSGSFEQYF.

The chain has TRBV4-1 and TRBJ1-3, with TRBD1 matching over 7 bases. Germline V gene data show CDR1 as MGHRA and CDR2 as YSYEKL. V lost 3 bases and J lost 2; bases outside the gene matches: 4. The CDR3 sequence is 15 residues long. The CDR3 here is CASSQFGTAGNTIYF. The CDR3 nucleotides read TGCGCCAGCAGCCAGTTCGGGACAGCTGGAAACACCATATATTTT.

The rearrangement uses TRBV10-3 and TRBJ1-5; D is undetermined. This CDR3 spans 16 amino acids. Germline CDR1 and CDR2: ENHRY and SYGVKD. V shed 0 bases and J shed 4 bases, with 13 bases lying between them. The CDR3 coding sequence is TGTGCCATCAGTGAGTCGGAGGTGGAATTTAATCAGCCCCAGCATTTT. Protein: CAISESEVEFNQPQHF.